Following are 5 T cell receptor beta chains from one sample sequenced in a study of T cell changes during pregnancy in multiple sclerosis. Using immunoSEQ multiplex PCR, the repertoire was profiled, and TCRdb retains in-frame clones only, with some absent. The repertoire includes 20,000 to 25,000 clones, approximately 95% of them detected once, and 6.5% to 8% sits in the top ten. The sequencing used CD8+ T cells from peripheral blood mononuclear cells, collected in the third trimester of pregnancy. All receptors derive from a female donor with multiple sclerosis, enrolled in a pregnancy study.

V and J are TRBV6-4 and TRBJ1-2; the match to TRBD1 covers 7 bases. Germline V gene sequence: CDR1 MRHNA, CDR2 SNTAGT. This CDR3 contains 15 residues. V shed 5 bases and J 0 bases; nucleotides not matched to a gene: 6. CDR3 in amino acids: CASSQDRAANYGYTF. The CDR3 DNA reads as TGTGCCAGCAGTCAAGACAGGGCAGCTAACTATGGCTACACCTTC.

V gene TRBV9 combines with J gene TRBJ1-4; TRBD1 is a possible D gene (6 bases). CDR3 length: 15 residues. The V gene lost 7 bases and the J gene lost 2 bases, with 15 bases spanning the gap. CDR1 and CDR2 (germline): SGDLS, YYNGEE. The CDR3 bases are TGTGCCAGCTCCCGACAAGACAGGACTAATGAAAAACTGTTTTTT. It yields the protein CASSRQDRTNEKLFF.

The rearrangement uses TRBV7-6 and TRBJ2-7; the match to TRBD1 covers 7 bases. From germline, CDR1 is SGHVS and CDR2 FNYEAQ. This CDR3 has 16 residues. The V gene end was trimmed by 5 bases and the J gene end by 0 bases; junction bases not matched to a gene: 10. CDR3 in DNA: TGTGCCAGCAGCCCATTGCAGGACAGGTCCTCCTACGAGCAGTACTTC. Translating it yields CASSPLQDRSSYEQYF.

The CDR3 reads CASSLRASGRVGSYNEQFF. The CDR3 DNA reads TGTGCCAGCAGTTTAAGGGCTAGCGGGAGAGTGGGCTCCTACAATGAGCAGTTCTTC. The gene calls are TRBV27 and TRBJ2-1; 10 positions agree with TRBD2. With V trimmed by 2 bases and J by 0 bases, 10 bases remained unmatched. The germline V gene has CDR1 MNHEY and CDR2 SMNVEV (reference sequence). This CDR3 is built from 19 residues.

This clone came up once. J is TRBJ2-2 and V is TRBV6-5; perhaps TRBD2 as D (6 bases). The CDR3 has 16 residues. Trimming shortened V by 2 bases and J by 2 bases, and 12 bases separated the two germline ends. The germline V gene has CDR1 MNHEY and CDR2 SVGAGI. Here the CDR3 reads CASSYGIAVNTGELFF. The CDR3 DNA sequence: TGTGCCAGCAGTTACGGGATAGCGGTCAACACCGGGGAGCTGTTTTTT.